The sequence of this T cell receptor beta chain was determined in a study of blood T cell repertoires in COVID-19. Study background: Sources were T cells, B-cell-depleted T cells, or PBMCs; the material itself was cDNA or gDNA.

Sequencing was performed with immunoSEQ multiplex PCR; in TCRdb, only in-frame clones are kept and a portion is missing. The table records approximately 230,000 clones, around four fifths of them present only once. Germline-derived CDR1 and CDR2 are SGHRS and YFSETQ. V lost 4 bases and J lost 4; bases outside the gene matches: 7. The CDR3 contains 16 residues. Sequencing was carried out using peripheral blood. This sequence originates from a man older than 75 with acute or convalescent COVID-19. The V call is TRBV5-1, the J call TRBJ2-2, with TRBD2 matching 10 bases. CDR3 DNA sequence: TGCGCCAGCAGCGGAGCGGGAGGGCCCGGCACCGGGGAGCTGTTTTTT. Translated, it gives CASSGAGGPGTGELFF.